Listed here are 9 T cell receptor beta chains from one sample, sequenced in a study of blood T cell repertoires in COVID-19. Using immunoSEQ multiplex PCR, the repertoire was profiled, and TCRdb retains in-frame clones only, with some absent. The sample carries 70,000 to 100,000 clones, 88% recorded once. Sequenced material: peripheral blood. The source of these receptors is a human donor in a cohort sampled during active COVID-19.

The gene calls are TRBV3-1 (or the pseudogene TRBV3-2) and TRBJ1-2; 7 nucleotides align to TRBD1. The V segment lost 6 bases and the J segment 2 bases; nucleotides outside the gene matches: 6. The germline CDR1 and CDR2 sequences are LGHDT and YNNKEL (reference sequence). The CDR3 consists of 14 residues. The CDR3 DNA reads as TGTGCCAGCAGACAGGGGAATTCGAACTATGGCTACACCTTC. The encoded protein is CASRQGNSNYGYTF.

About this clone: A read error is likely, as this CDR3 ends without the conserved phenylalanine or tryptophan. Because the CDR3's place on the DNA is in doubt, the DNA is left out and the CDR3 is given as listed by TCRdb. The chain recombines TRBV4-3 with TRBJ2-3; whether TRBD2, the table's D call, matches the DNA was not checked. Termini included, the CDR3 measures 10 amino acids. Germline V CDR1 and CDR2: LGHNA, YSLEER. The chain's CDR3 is CASSQDGPGP.

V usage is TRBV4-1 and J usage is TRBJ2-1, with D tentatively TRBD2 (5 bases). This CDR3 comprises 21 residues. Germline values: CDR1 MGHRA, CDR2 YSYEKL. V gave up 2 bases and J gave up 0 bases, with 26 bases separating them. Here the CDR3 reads CASSQFPSYVRVRASYNEQFF. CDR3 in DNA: TGCGCCAGCAGCCAATTTCCCTCCTACGTTCGGGTGCGGGCCTCCTACAATGAGCAGTTCTTC.

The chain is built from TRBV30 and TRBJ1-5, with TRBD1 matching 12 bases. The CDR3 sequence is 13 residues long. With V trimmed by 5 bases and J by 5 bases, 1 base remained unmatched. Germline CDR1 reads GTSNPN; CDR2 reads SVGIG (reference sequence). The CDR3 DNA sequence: TGTGCCTGGGGGACAGGGGGCGATCAGCCCCAGCATTTT. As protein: CAWGTGGDQPQHF. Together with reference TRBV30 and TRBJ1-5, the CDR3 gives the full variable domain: SQTIHQWPATLVQPVGSPLSLECTVEGTSNPNLYWYRQAAGRGLQLLFYSVGIGQISSEVPQNLSASRPQDRQFILSSKKLLLSDSGFYLCAWGTGGDQPQHFGDGTRLSIL.

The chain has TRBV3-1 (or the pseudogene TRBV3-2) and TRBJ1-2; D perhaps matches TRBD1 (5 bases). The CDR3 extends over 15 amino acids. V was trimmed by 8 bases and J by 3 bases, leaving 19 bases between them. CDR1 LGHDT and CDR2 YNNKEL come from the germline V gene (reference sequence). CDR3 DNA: TGTGCCAGCCAGGGACTTGGATCTTACCACTATGGCTACACCTTC. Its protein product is CASQGLGSYHYGYTF.

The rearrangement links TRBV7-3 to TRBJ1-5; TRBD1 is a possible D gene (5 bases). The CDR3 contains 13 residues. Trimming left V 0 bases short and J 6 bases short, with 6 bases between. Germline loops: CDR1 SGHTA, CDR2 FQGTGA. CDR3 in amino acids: CASSLTQGQPQHF. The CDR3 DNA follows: TGTGCCAGCAGCTTAACTCAGGGTCAGCCCCAGCATTTT.

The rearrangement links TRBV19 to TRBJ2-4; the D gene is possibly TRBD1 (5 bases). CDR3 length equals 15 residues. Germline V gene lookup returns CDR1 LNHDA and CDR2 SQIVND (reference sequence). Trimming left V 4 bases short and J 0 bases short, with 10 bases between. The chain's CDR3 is CASSSWGLAKNIQYF. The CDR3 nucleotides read TGTGCCAGTAGTAGCTGGGGCTTAGCCAAAAACATTCAGTACTTC.

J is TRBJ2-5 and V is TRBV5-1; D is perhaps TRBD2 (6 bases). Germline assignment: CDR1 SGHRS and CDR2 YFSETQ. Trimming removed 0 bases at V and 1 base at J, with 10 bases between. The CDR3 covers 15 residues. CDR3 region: CASSLGSSVQETQYF. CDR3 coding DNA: TGCGCCAGCAGCTTGGGGTCTAGCGTCCAAGAGACCCAGTACTTC.

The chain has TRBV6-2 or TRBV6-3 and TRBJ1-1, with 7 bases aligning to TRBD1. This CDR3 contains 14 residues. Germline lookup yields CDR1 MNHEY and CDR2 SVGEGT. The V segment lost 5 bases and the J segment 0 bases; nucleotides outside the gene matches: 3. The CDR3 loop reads CASSRQGVNTEAFF. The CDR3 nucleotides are TGTGCCAGCAGTCGACAGGGTGTGAACACTGAAGCTTTCTTT.